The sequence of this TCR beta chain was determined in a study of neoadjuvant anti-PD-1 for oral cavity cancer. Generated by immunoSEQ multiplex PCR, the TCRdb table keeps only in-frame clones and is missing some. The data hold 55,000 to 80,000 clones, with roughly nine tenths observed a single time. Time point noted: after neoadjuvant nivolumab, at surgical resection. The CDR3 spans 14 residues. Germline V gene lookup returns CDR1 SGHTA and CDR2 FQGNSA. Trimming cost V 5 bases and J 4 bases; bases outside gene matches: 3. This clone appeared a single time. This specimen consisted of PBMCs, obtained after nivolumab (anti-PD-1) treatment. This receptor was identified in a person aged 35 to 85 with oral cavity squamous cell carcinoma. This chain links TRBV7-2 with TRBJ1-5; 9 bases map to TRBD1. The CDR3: CASSPGQGNQPQHF. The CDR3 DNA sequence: TGTGCCAGCAGCCCGGGACAGGGAAATCAGCCCCAGCATTTT.